The 28 T cell receptor beta chains presented below share a single source sample, sequenced in a study of CD8+ T cells in alopecia areata. Treatment here: oral pan-JAK inhibitor, 5-10 mg twice daily. Investigators isolated RNA and reverse transcribed it into cDNA to act as the sequencing template. Clones were sequenced by immunoSEQ multiplex PCR, and TCRdb holds only the in-frame ones, with some missing. The sample gives roughly 200,000 clones, less than 45% of which show up once; 0.48% is in the top ten. The input for sequencing was CD4+ T cells sorted from blood, taken at approximately week 30, from a patient treated with tofacitinib. The receptors here all came from a human donor with alopecia areata.

The rearrangement joins TRBV10-3 to TRBJ2-5; TRBD2 matches at 11 bases. With V trimmed by 6 bases and J by 3 bases, 12 bases remained unmatched. The CDR3 extends over 17 amino acids. CDR1 and CDR2 (germline): ENHRY, SYGVKD. The CDR3 loop is CAISHAVLAGGKETQYF. CDR3 DNA sequence: TGTGCCATCAGCCACGCCGTGTTAGCGGGAGGGAAAGAGACCCAGTACTTC.

The rearrangement joins TRBV7-8 to TRBJ1-2; D not resolved. V was shortened by 4 bases and J by 6 bases, with 9 bases between the two germline ends. Germline V lookup: CDR1 SGHVS, CDR2 FQNEAQ. The CDR3 runs 12 residues. CDR3 region: CASSSDGDGYTF. The CDR3 coding sequence is TGTGCCAGCAGCTCGGACGGAGATGGCTACACCTTC.

The chain joins TRBV9 to TRBJ2-7, with a possible D match to TRBD2 (6 bases). Trimming removed 4 bases from V and 2 bases from J, with 13 bases in between. Per germline, CDR1 SGDLS and CDR2 YYNGEE. This CDR3 region has 14 residues. DNA for the CDR3: TGTGCCAGCAGCCCGCGGGAAGGAACCTACGAGCAGTACTTC. Its translation is CASSPREGTYEQYF.

This clone was counted only a few times. CDR3 protein: CASSFVALAGYQPQHF. For the CDR3, the DNA is TGTGCCAGCAGTTTTGTAGCCCTTGCAGGGTATCAGCCCCAGCATTTT. The rearrangement uses TRBV6-5 and TRBJ1-5; possible D gene TRBD1, 5 bases. The germline CDR1 and CDR2 sequences are MNHEY and SVGAGI. Trimming stripped 4 bases from V and 5 bases from J, with 18 bases between. The CDR3 spans 16 residues.

The table lists this clone with a few counts. The chain is built from TRBV7-2 and TRBJ1-1; no clear D gene. The germline V gene encodes CDR1 SGHTA and CDR2 FQGNSA. The CDR3 consists of 13 residues. Trimming shortened V by 3 bases and J by 1 base, and 6 bases separated the two germline ends. The CDR3 region is CASSFRKNTEAFF. The CDR3 region has the DNA TGTGCCAGCAGCTTTCGGAAGAACACTGAAGCTTTCTTT.

The chain couples TRBV9 to TRBJ2-1, with D tentatively TRBD1 (6 bases). The V gene lost 0 bases and the J gene lost 5 bases, with 18 bases spanning the gap. CDR3 length: 17 amino acids. From germline, CDR1 is SGDLS and CDR2 YYNGEE. This CDR3 is CASSVDPGTSWNNEQFF. As DNA, the CDR3 is TGTGCCAGCAGCGTAGACCCCGGGACATCCTGGAACAATGAGCAGTTCTTC.

The chain employs TRBV6-5 and TRBJ1-2; tentative D call: TRBD1 (5 bases). The V and J ends lost 7 bases and 5 bases respectively, with 17 bases between them. Germline CDR1 MNHEY, CDR2 SVGAGI. The CDR3 is made up of 14 amino acids. The CDR3 is CASTRRQGLYGYTF. CDR3 in DNA: TGTGCCAGCACCCGACGCCAGGGCTTATATGGCTACACCTTC.

This clone turned up a few times. J is TRBJ2-5 and V is TRBV10-3, with D hard to call. The CDR3 spans 11 residues. Trimming took 5 bases from V and 5 from J, leaving 6 bases between them. Per the germline V gene, CDR1 is ENHRY and CDR2 is SYGVKD. The CDR3 reads CAISLGETQYF. CDR3 bases: TGTGCCATCAGTCTTGGGGAGACCCAGTACTTC.

The table lists this clone with a few counts. The rearrangement joins TRBV6-5 to TRBJ2-3; 13 bases are a match to TRBD2. The ends lost 6 bases at V and 13 bases at J; junction bases unmatched: 13. Per germline, CDR1 MNHEY and CDR2 SVGAGI. This CDR3 is 15 amino acids long. The CDR3 here is CASRGERLAGGHEYF. CDR3 nucleotides: TGTGCCAGCAGGGGTGAGAGACTAGCGGGGGGTCATGAGTATTTT.

The V gene is TRBV18, the J gene TRBJ2-1; perhaps TRBD1 as D (5 bases). The V gene's germline CDR1 is KGHSH and CDR2 LQKENI. The CDR3 contains 13 residues. V lost 3 bases and J lost 10, with 13 bases in between. The CDR3 spells CASSPGPGKEQFF. In nucleotides, the CDR3 is TGTGCCAGCTCACCGGGGCCCGGTAAGGAGCAGTTCTTC.

This clone was seen a handful of times. The genes are TRBV10-1 and TRBJ2-4, with D tentatively TRBD1 (5 bases). In germline, CDR1 is WNHNN, CDR2 SYGVQD (reference sequence). The CDR3 has 14 residues. Trimming stripped 4 bases from V and 3 bases from J, with 10 bases between. CDR3 coding DNA: TGCGCCAGCAGTGCAGCAGACAGCAAAAACATTCAGTACTTC. Translated: CASSAADSKNIQYF.

V and J are TRBV20-1 and TRBJ1-2; D call uncertain. The CDR3 has 11 amino acids. In germline, CDR1 is DFQATT, CDR2 SNEGSKA (reference sequence). V was clipped by 2 bases and J by 4 bases, with 5 bases between them. DNA for the CDR3: TGCAGTGCTAGACACGGCTATGGCTACACCTTC. It yields the protein CSARHGYGYTF.

This clone was observed once. The chain uses TRBV30 and TRBJ1-4; D is uncertain. The CDR3 has 13 amino acids. Germline-derived CDR1 and CDR2 are GTSNPN and SVGIG (reference sequence). Trimming took 6 bases from V and 5 from J, leaving 13 bases between them. CDR3 in DNA: TGTGCCTGCCCAATGCGGGAGAATGAAAAACTGTTTTTT. Its protein is CACPMRENEKLFF. The full variable domain, in which reference TRBV30 and TRBJ1-4 provide the parts outside the CDR3, is SQTIHQWPATLVQPVGSPLSLECTVEGTSNPNLYWYRQAAGRGLQLLFYSVGIGQISSEVPQNLSASRPQDRQFILSSKKLLLSDSGFYLCACPMRENEKLFFGSGTQLSVL.

This sequence joins TRBV19 and TRBJ2-3; D uncertain. This CDR3 has 12 residues. CDR1 is LNHDA, CDR2 SQIVND, per germline (reference sequence). V was cut by 4 bases and J by 4 bases, with 6 bases left in between. The CDR3 DNA is TGTGCCAGTAGTACCTCAGCAGATACGCAGTATTTT. Protein: CASSTSADTQYF.

J is TRBJ1-1 and V is TRBV19, with 8 bases fitting TRBD1. Trimming removed 7 bases from V and 5 bases from J; junction bases left unmatched: 3. Looked up from germline, CDR1 is LNHDA and CDR2 is SQIVND (reference sequence). The CDR3 is 12 amino acids. The DNA for the CDR3 is TGTGCCAGTAACGACAGGGGAACTGAAGCTTTCTTT. As protein: CASNDRGTEAFF.

The chain combines TRBV5-1 with TRBJ2-3, with D perhaps matching TRBD1 (7 bases). Germline lookup yields CDR1 SGHRS and CDR2 YFSETQ. The CDR3 consists of 14 residues. Trimming stripped 5 bases from V and 14 bases from J, with 24 bases between. The CDR3 DNA is TGCGCCAGCAGGCCGGGAGCAGGGGGAAACAAGTCGTATTTT. It specifies CASRPGAGGNKSYF.

The CDR3 DNA reads as TGTGCCAGCAGTTTAAAGGGCGTCGGCTATGGCTACACCTTC. The encoded protein is CASSLKGVGYGYTF. This chain links TRBV27 with TRBJ1-2; D ambiguous. CDR3 length equals 14 residues. The V end lost 2 bases, the J end lost 4 bases, and 11 bases lay between the germline ends. The germline CDR1 and CDR2 sequences are MNHEY and SMNVEV (reference sequence).

This chain links TRBV30 with TRBJ1-5; TRBD1 might be the D (6 bases). Trimming shortened V by 4 bases and J by 4 bases, and 11 bases separated the two germline ends. CDR3 length: 13 amino acids. Germline CDR1 GTSNPN, CDR2 SVGIG (reference sequence). CDR3 protein: CAWTGGANQPQHF. Written as DNA, the CDR3 is TGTGCCTGGACGGGGGGGGCAAATCAGCCCCAGCATTTT.

The rearrangement uses TRBV4-1 and TRBJ2-5; 7 nucleotides line up with TRBD1. There are 16 residues in the CDR3. Germline V gives CDR1 MGHRA, CDR2 YSYEKL. V dropped 4 bases and J dropped 1; count of bases not matched to a gene: 9. The CDR3 reads CASSRGTVEFQETQYF. The CDR3, as DNA: TGCGCCAGCAGCCGGGGGACAGTGGAATTCCAAGAGACCCAGTACTTC.

The chain couples TRBV7-2 to TRBJ2-7, with 8 bases fitting TRBD2. Germline values: CDR1 SGHTA, CDR2 FQGNSA. J was trimmed by 0 bases and V by 1 base; bases with no gene match: 8. CDR3 size: 17 residues. The CDR3 region has the DNA TGTGCCAGCAGCTTAGAGGGTTGGCGGGGGGCCTCCTACGAGCAGTACTTC. It specifies CASSLEGWRGASYEQYF.

The V gene is TRBV7-6, the J gene TRBJ1-5; 8 nucleotides match TRBD1. V lost 1 base, J lost 5 bases, and 1 base stayed unmatched. Germline lookup yields CDR1 SGHVS and CDR2 FNYEAQ. This CDR3 has 14 amino acids. As DNA, the CDR3 is TGTGCCAGCAGCTTAGGGGACAGGTATCAGCCCCAGCATTTT. Translating it yields CASSLGDRYQPQHF.

The chain's CDR3 is CSVVSENYGYTF. In DNA form, the CDR3 reads TGCAGCGTTGTCTCAGAAAACTATGGCTACACCTTC. The chain joins TRBV29-1 to TRBJ1-2; D call uncertain. Germline-derived CDR1 and CDR2 are SQVTM and ANQGSEA. The CDR3 has 12 amino acids. The V end was cut by 4 bases, the J end by 2 bases, with 8 bases between.

This clone was seen only a few times. The J gene is TRBJ1-2, the V gene TRBV30; 9 bases are shared with TRBD1. CDR3 length: 15 residues. Per the germline V gene, CDR1 is GTSNPN and CDR2 is SVGIG (reference sequence). J lost 5 bases, V lost 7 bases, and 14 bases had no gene match. DNA for the CDR3: TGTGCCTCCCCGGTACAGGGGGCACTTGGGTATGGCTACACCTTC. Its translation: CASPVQGALGYGYTF.

The chain combines TRBV6-5 with TRBJ1-5; D perhaps matches TRBD1 (5 bases). CDR1 is MNHEY and CDR2 is SVGAGI in the germline V gene. The V gene lost 6 bases and the J gene lost 5 bases, with 11 bases spanning the gap. The length of the CDR3 is 13 residues. The CDR3 here is CASRWQGDQPQHF. The CDR3 DNA follows: TGTGCCAGCAGGTGGCAAGGGGATCAGCCCCAGCATTTT.

The chain has TRBV15 and TRBJ1-1, with D uncertain. This CDR3 spans 15 amino acids. Germline V gene data show CDR1 as LNHNV and CDR2 as YYDKDF (reference sequence). Trimming stripped 0 bases from V and 0 bases from J, with 8 bases between. DNA of the CDR3: TGTGCCACCAGCAGAGATCGGGCTATGAACACTGAAGCTTTCTTT. It codes for CATSRDRAMNTEAFF.

The V gene is TRBV20-1, the J gene TRBJ2-3; no clear D. The CDR3 totals 11 residues. Trimming shortened V by 7 bases and J by 1 base, and 6 bases separated the two germline ends. CDR1 is DFQATT and CDR2 is SNEGSKA in the germline V gene (reference sequence). DNA of the CDR3: TGCAGTGGGAAAGGCACAGATACGCAGTATTTT. Its protein is CSGKGTDTQYF.

This clone was observed a handful of times. This chain uses TRBV29-1 with TRBJ1-2; D gene ambiguous. The V gene's germline CDR1 is SQVTM and CDR2 ANQGSEA. This CDR3 is built from 12 residues. Trimming left V 3 bases short and J 3 bases short, with 8 bases between. The CDR3 spells CSVEESYYGYTF. The CDR3 region has the DNA TGCAGCGTTGAGGAGAGCTACTATGGCTACACCTTC. Complete variable domain (other parts from reference TRBV29-1 and TRBJ1-2): SAVISQKPSRDICQRGTSLTIQCQVDSQVTMMFWYRQQPGQSLTLIATANQGSEATYESGFVIDKFPISRPNLTFSTLTVSNMSPEDSSIYLCSVEESYYGYTFGSGTRLTVV.

The J gene is TRBJ2-7, the V gene TRBV2, with D maybe TRBD2 (5 bases). CDR1 is SNHLY, CDR2 FYNNEI, per germline. CDR3 length: 12 residues. The V gene lost 6 bases and the J gene lost 4 bases, with 10 bases spanning the gap. The CDR3 here is CASRRTVYEQYF. The CDR3 DNA sequence: TGTGCCAGCAGAAGGACTGTGTACGAGCAGTACTTC.